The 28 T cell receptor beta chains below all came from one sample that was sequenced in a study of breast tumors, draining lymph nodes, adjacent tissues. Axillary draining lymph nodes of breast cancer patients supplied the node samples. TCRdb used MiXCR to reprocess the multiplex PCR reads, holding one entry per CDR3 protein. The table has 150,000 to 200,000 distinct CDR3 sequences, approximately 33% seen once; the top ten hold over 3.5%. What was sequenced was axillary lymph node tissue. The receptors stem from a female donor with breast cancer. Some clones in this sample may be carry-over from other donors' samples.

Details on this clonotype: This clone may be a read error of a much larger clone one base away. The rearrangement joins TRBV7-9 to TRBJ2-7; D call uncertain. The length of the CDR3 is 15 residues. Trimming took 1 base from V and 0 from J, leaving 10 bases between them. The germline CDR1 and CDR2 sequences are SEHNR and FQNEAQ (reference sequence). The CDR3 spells CASSLESSGSYEQYF. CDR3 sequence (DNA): TGTGCCAGCAGCTTAGAAAGTTCTGGCTCCTACGAGCAGTACTTC. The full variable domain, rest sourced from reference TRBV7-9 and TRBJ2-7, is DTGVSQNPRHKITKRGQNVTFRCDPISEHNRLYWYRQTLGQGPEFLTYFQNEAQLEKSRLLSDRFSAERPKGSFSTLEIQRTEQGDSAMYLCASSLESSGSYEQYFGPGTRLTVT.

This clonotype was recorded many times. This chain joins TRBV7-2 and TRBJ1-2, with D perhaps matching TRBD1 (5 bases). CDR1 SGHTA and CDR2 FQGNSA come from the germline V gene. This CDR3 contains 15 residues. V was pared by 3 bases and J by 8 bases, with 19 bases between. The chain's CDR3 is CASSFHATVAEGYTF. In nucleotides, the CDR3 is TGTGCCAGCAGCTTCCACGCGACAGTGGCTGAGGGCTACACCTTC.

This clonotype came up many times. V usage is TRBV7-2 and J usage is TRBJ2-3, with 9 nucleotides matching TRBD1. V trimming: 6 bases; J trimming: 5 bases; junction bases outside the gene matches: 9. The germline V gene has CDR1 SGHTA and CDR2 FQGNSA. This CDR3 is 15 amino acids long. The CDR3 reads CASRPGQGLGDTQYF. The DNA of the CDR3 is TGTGCCAGCAGGCCGGGACAGGGCTTAGGAGATACGCAGTATTTT.

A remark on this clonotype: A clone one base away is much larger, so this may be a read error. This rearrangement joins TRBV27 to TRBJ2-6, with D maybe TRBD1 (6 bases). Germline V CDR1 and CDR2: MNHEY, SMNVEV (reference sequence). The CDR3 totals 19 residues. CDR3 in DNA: TGTGCCAGCAGTTTAAGTTACCGGGACACCGTCTCTGGGGCCAACGTCCCGACTTTC. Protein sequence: CASSLSYRDTVSGANVPTF.

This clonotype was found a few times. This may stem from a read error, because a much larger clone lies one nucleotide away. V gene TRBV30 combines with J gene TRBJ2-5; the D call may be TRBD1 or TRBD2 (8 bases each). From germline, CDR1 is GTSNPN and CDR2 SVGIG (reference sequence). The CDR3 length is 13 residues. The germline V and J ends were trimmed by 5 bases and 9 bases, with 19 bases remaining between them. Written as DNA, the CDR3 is TGTGCCTGGGACAGGGGTATGCGGGAGGCCCAGTACTTC. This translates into CAWDRGMREAQYF.

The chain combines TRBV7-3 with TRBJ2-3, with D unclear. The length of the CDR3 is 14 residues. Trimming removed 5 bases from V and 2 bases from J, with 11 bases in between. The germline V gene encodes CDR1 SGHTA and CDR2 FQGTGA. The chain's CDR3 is CASSPALDTDTQYF. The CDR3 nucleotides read TGTGCCAGCAGCCCGGCTCTAGACACAGATACGCAGTATTTT.

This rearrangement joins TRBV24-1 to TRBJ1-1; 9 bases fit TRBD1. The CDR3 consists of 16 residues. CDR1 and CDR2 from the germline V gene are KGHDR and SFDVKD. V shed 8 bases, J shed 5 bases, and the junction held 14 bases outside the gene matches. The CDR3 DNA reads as TGTGCCACCAATGGAACAGGGGGCCCTGAAGGAACTGAAGCTTTCTTT. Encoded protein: CATNGTGGPEGTEAFF.

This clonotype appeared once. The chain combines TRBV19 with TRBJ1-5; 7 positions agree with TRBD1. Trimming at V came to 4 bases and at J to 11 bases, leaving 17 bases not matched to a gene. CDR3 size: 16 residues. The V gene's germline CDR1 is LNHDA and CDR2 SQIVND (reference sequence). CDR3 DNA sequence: TGTGCCAGTAGTACCCCACGACAGGGAAGCAGGGGGACCCAGCATTTT. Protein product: CASSTPRQGSRGTQHF. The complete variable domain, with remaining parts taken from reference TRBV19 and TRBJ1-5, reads DGGITQSPKYLFRKEGQNVTLSCEQNLNHDAMYWYRQDPGQGLRLIYYSQIVNDFQKGDIAEGYSVSREKKESFPLTVTSAQKNPTAFYLCASSTPRQGSRGTQHFGDGTRLSIL.

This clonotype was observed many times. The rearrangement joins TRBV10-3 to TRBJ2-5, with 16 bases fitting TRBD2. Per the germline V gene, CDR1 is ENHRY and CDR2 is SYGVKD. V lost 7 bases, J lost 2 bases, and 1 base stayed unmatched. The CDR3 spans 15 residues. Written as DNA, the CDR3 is TGTGCCATCAAGGGACTAGCGGGGGGGCAAGAGACCCAGTACTTC. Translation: CAIKGLAGGQETQYF.

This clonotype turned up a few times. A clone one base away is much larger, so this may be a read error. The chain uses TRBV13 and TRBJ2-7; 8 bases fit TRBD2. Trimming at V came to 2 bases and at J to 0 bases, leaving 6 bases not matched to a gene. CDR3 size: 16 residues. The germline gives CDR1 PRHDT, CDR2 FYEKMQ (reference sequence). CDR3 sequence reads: CASSLQGGTSSYEQYF. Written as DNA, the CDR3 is TGTGCCAGCAGCTTACAAGGGGGGACTAGCTCCTACGAGCAGTACTTC.

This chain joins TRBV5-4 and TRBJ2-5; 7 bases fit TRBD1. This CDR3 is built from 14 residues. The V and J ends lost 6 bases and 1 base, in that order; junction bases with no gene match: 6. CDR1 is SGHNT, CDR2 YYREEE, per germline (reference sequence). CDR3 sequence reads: CASNRQGPQETQYF. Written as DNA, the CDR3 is TGTGCCAGCAACCGACAGGGACCCCAAGAGACCCAGTACTTC.

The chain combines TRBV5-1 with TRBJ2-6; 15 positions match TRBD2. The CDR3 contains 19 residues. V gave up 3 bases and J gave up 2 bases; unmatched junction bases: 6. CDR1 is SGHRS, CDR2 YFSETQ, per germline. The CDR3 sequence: CASSSGLAGGRPGANVLTF. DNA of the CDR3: TGCGCCAGCAGCTCGGGACTAGCGGGGGGCCGGCCTGGGGCCAACGTCCTGACTTTC.

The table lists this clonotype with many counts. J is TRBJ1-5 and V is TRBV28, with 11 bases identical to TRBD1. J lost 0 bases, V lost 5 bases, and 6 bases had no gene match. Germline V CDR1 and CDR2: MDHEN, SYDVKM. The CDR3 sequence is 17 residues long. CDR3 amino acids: CASSPWTGGFSNQPQHF. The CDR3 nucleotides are TGTGCCAGCAGTCCATGGACAGGGGGCTTTAGCAATCAGCCCCAGCATTTT.

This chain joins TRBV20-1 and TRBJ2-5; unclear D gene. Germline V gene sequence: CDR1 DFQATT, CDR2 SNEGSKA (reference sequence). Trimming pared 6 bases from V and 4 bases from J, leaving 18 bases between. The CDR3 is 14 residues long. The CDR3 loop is CSALTFGQGETQYF. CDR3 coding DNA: TGCAGTGCCCTGACGTTTGGGCAAGGAGAGACCCAGTACTTC.

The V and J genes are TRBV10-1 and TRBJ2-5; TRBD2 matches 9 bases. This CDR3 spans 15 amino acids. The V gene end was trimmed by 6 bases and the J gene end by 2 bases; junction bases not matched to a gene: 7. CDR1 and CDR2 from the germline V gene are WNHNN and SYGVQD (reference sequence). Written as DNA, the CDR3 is TGCGCCAGCAGCTCCAGCGGGGGGACACAAGAGACCCAGTACTTC. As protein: CASSSSGGTQETQYF.

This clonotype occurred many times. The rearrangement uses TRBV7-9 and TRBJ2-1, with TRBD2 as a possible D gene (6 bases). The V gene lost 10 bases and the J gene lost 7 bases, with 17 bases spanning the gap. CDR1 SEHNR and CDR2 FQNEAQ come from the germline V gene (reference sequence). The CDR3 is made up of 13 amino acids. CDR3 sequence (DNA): TGTGCCAAAAGCCGGGAGTCAAGTAATGAGCAGTTCTTC. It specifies CAKSRESSNEQFF.

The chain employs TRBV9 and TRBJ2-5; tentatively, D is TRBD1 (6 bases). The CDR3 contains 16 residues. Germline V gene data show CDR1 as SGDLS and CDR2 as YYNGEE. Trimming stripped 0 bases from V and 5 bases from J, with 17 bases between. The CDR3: CASSVGAAGATETQYF. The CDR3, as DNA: TGTGCCAGCAGCGTAGGCGCGGCAGGGGCTACGGAGACCCAGTACTTC.

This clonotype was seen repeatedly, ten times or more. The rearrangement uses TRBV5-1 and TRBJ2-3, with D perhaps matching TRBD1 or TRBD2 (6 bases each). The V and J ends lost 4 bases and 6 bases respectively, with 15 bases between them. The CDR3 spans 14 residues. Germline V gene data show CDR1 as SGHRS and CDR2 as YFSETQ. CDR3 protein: CASSPEGGLDTQYF. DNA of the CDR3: TGCGCCAGCAGCCCCGAGGGGGGTCTCGATACGCAGTATTTT.

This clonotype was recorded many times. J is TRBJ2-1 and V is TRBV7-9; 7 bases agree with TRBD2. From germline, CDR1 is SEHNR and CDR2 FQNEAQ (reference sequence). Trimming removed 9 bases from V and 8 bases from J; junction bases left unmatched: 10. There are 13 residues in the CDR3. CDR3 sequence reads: CARGGTYLDEQFF. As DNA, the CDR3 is TGTGCCAGGGGGGGGACCTACCTCGATGAGCAGTTCTTC.

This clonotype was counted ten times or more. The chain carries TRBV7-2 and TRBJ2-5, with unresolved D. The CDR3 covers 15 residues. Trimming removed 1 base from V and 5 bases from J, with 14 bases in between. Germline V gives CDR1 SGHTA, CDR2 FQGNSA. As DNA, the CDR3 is TGTGCCAGCAGCTTAGTACGAATACTCGGGGAGACCCAGTACTTC. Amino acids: CASSLVRILGETQYF.

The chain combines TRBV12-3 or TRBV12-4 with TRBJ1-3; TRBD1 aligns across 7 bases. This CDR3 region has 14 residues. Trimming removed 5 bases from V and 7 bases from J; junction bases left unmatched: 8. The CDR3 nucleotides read TGTGCCAGCAGTCCTCGACAGGGTCTTAACACCATATATTTT. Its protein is CASSPRQGLNTIYF.

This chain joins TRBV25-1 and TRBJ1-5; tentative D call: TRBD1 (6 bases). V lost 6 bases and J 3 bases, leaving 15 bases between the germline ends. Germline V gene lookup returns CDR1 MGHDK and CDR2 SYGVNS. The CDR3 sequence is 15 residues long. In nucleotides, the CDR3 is TGTGCCAGCAGCTTTAACAGGGCTAACAATCAGCCCCAGCATTTT. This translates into CASSFNRANNQPQHF.

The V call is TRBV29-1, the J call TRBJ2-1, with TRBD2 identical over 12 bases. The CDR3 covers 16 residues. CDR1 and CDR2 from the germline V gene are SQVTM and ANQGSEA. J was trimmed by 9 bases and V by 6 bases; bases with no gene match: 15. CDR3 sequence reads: CSVGTPRLAGDSEQFF. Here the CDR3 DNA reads TGCAGCGTCGGGACACCCCGACTAGCGGGGGACTCTGAGCAGTTCTTC.

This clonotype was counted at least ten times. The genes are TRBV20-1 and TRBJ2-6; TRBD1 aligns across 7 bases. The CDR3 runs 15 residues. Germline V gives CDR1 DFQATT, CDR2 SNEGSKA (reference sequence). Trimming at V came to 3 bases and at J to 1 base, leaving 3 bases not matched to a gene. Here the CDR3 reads CSARHRGSGANVLTF. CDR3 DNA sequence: TGCAGTGCTAGGCACAGGGGTTCTGGGGCCAACGTCCTGACTTTC.

CDR3 amino acids: CASSESRPTYPYGYTF. CDR3 nucleotides: TGTGCCAGCAGTGAATCCCGGCCGACCTACCCCTATGGCTACACCTTC. This chain joins TRBV25-1 and TRBJ1-2; D gene uncertain. CDR1 is MGHDK and CDR2 is SYGVNS in the germline V gene. Trimming removed 1 base at V and 4 bases at J, with 16 bases between. The CDR3 has 16 residues.

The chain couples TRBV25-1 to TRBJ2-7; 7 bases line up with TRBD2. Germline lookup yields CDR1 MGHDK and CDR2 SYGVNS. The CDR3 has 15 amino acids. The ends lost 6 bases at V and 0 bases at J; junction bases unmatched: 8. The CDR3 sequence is CASRGGRDHSYEQYF. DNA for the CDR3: TGTGCCAGCAGGGGGGGGAGGGATCACTCCTACGAGCAGTACTTC.

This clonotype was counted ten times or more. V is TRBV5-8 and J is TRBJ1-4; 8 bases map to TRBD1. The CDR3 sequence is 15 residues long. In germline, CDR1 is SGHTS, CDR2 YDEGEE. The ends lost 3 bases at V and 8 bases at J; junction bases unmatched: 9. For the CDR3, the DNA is TGTGCCAGCAGCTACTCGGGACAGGCGGGAGAAAAACTGTTTTTT. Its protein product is CASSYSGQAGEKLFF.

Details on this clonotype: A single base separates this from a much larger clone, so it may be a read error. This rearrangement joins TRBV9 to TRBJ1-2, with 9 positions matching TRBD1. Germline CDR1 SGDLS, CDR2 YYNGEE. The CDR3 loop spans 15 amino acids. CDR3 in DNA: TGTGCCAGCGGGGACGTCACAGGGGGCAGTGTTGGCTCCACCTTC. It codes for CASGDVTGGSVGSTF.